The entry below describes one T cell receptor beta chain. This record comes from a study of control samples from healthy donors and cancer patients. Sequencing was performed with immunoSEQ multiplex PCR; in TCRdb, only in-frame clones are kept and a portion is missing. The sample lists under 450,000 clones, 90% occurring once. The CDR3 extends over 12 amino acids. V lost 6 bases to trimming and J lost 4 bases, with 9 bases between them. Germline lookup yields CDR1 MNHEY and CDR2 SVGAGI. Sequencing input: PBMCs. V is TRBV6-5 and J is TRBJ1-1, with TRBD1 as a possible D gene (6 bases). The sequence derives from a man aged 40-50 years with head and neck cancer. CDR3 region: CASRDRTTEAFF. For the CDR3, the DNA is TGTGCCAGCAGGGACAGAACCACTGAAGCTTTCTTT.